This paragraph covers one T cell receptor (beta chain) sequence. The target antigen is unknown. The PCR was carried out with 60 Vbeta primers and 13 Jbeta primers. Profiling relied on immunoSEQ multiplex PCR, and the TCRdb table lists in-frame clones only, not all of them. The sample has 150,000 to 200,000 clones, roughly 84% seen once. This sample was taken from a study of cytomegalovirus exposure and HLA in healthy donors. Study findings and constraints: The classifier reportedly diagnosed cytomegalovirus status with high specificity and sensitivity.

The specimen sequenced was PBMCs. This TCR came from a boy aged 2 to 10 in good health and CMV-seronegative.

CDR3 bases: TGTGCCAGTAGTATTTCTGCGGGAGGGAGGTACACCGGGGAGCTGTTTTTT. This codes for CASSISAGGRYTGELFF. The V call is TRBV19, the J call TRBJ2-2; 9 nucleotides line up with TRBD2. Trimming removed 3 bases from V and 3 bases from J; junction bases left unmatched: 8. Germline V gene sequence: CDR1 LNHDA, CDR2 SQIVND (reference sequence). The CDR3 length is 17 residues.